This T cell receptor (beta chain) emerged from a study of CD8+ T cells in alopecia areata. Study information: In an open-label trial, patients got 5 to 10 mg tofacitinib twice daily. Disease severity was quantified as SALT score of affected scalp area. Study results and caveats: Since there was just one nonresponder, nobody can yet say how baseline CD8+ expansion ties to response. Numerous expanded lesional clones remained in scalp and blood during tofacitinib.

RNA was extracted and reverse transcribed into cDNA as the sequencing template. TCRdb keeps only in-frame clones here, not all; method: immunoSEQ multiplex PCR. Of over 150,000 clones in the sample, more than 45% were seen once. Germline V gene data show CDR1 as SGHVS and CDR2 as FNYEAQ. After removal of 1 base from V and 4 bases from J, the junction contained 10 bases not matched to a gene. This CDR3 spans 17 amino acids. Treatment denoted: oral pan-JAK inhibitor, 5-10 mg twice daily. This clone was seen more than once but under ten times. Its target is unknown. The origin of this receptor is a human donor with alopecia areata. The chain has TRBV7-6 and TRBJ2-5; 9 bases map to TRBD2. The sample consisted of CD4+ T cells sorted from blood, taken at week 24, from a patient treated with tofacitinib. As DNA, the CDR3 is TGTGCCAGCAGCTTAGTGGTAGCGGGAGTGGGTCGAGAGACCCAGTACTTC. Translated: CASSLVVAGVGRETQYF.